This entry lists 10 T cell receptor beta chains sequenced from one sample in a study of cytomegalovirus exposure and HLA in healthy donors. Vbeta (60) and Jbeta (13) primers were used in the PCR. The repertoire was sequenced with immunoSEQ multiplex PCR; TCRdb's copy has only in-frame clones and lacks some. The table records 150,000 or so clones, about 83% of them present only once. Material: PBMCs. Receptor source: a woman in her thirties or forties in good health and CMV-seronegative.

The chain employs TRBV6-6 and TRBJ2-7; D remains unclear. Trimming pared 0 bases from V and 6 bases from J, leaving 6 bases between. The CDR3 has 12 residues. In germline, CDR1 is MNHNY, CDR2 SVGAGI (reference sequence). CDR3 sequence: CASSYSPGEQYF. CDR3 sequence (DNA): TGTGCCAGCAGTTACTCGCCGGGCGAGCAGTACTTC.

V and J are TRBV10-2 and TRBJ2-2; tentatively, D is TRBD2 (6 bases). The CDR3 covers 14 residues. V was cut by 8 bases and J by 3 bases, with 13 bases left in between. Germline-derived CDR1 and CDR2 are WSHSY and SAAADI. CDR3 nucleotide sequence: TGCGCCAGCGGCCGCGGGGTTCACACCGGGGAGCTGTTTTTT. Translated: CASGRGVHTGELFF.

The rearrangement links TRBV4-1 to TRBJ1-2; a possible D gene is TRBD1 (6 bases). Germline values: CDR1 MGHRA, CDR2 YSYEKL. This CDR3 has 16 residues. V shed 0 bases and J shed 4 bases, with 15 bases lying between them. CDR3 residues: CASSQEAGRTVYGYTF. The CDR3 DNA reads TGCGCCAGCAGCCAAGAAGCCGGGCGGACAGTCTATGGCTACACCTTC.

The genes are TRBV30 and TRBJ2-2, with no clear D. There are 15 residues in the CDR3. In germline, CDR1 is GTSNPN, CDR2 SVGIG (reference sequence). Trimming shortened V by 0 bases and J by 4 bases, and 12 bases separated the two germline ends. CDR3 nucleotides: TGTGCCTGGAGTGTATCCTTCCGCGGCACCGGGGAGCTGTTTTTT. This codes for CAWSVSFRGTGELFF.

The chain combines TRBV5-1 with TRBJ2-3; TRBD2 agrees at 9 bases. CDR3 size: 16 residues. V gave up 1 base and J gave up 3 bases; unmatched junction bases: 6. The germline gives CDR1 SGHRS, CDR2 YFSETQ. The chain's CDR3 is CASSLYAGGGTDTQYF. CDR3 bases: TGCGCCAGCAGCTTGTATGCGGGAGGGGGGACAGATACGCAGTATTTT.

The table lists this clone with a few counts. J is TRBJ1-5 and V is TRBV10-3; 8 bases fit TRBD1. The V and J ends lost 3 bases and 7 bases, in that order; junction bases with no gene match: 17. The CDR3 loop spans 18 amino acids. Germline CDR1 is ENHRY and CDR2 is SYGVKD. CDR3 amino acids: CAISETGGSTGFVQPQHF. In nucleotides, the CDR3 is TGTGCCATCAGTGAAACAGGGGGGTCCACAGGATTCGTGCAGCCCCAGCATTTT.

J is TRBJ1-1 and V is TRBV9, with 9 bases that match TRBD1. Losses at the gene ends were 3 bases for V and 8 bases for J; bases not matched to a gene: 5. The CDR3 extends over 13 amino acids. Per the germline V gene, CDR1 is SGDLS and CDR2 is YYNGEE. The DNA of the CDR3 is TGTGCCAGCAGCGGACAGGGGGAGTCGGAAGCTTTCTTT. Its translation is CASSGQGESEAFF.

The chain uses TRBV6-5 and TRBJ2-7; 10 bases align to TRBD2. Germline CDR1 reads MNHEY; CDR2 reads SVGAGI. V shed 7 bases, J shed 5 bases, and the junction held 5 bases outside the gene matches. The CDR3 is 13 amino acids. CDR3 residues: CASNPSGSHEQYF. For the CDR3, the DNA is TGTGCCAGCAACCCTAGCGGGAGCCACGAGCAGTACTTC.

The chain is built from TRBV15 and TRBJ1-1; D gene ambiguous. There are 14 residues in the CDR3. The germline CDR1 and CDR2 sequences are LNHNV and YYDKDF (reference sequence). Trimming removed 0 bases from V and 1 base from J, with 6 bases in between. CDR3 protein: CATSREGRNTEAFF. The CDR3 DNA sequence: TGTGCCACCAGCAGAGAGGGCAGGAACACTGAAGCTTTCTTT.

This clone showed up just a few times. The V gene is TRBV28, the J gene TRBJ1-5, with D tentatively TRBD1 (6 bases). Germline-derived CDR1 and CDR2 are MDHEN and SYDVKM. V was clipped by 10 bases and J by 7 bases, with 17 bases between them. This CDR3 spans 13 amino acids. CDR3 in amino acids: CAISPRGGQPQHF. The CDR3 nucleotides read TGTGCCATCTCACCTAGGGGGGGCCAGCCCCAGCATTTT.